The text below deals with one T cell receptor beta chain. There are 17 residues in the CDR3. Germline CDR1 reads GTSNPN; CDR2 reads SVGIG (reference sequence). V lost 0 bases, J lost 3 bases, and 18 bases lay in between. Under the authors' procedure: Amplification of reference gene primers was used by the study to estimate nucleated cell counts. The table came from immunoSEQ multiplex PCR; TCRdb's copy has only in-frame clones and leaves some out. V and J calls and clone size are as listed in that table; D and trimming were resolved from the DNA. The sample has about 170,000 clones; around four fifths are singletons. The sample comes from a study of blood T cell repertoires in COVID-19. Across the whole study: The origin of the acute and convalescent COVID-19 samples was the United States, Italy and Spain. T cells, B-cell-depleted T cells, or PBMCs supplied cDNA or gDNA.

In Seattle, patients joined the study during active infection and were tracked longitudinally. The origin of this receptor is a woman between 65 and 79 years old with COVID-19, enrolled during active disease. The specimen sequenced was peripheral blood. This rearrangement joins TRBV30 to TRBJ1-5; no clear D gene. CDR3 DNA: TGTGCCTGGAGTGTACCGGCCCCCGGCGGTACCAATCAGCCCCAGCATTTT. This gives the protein CAWSVPAPGGTNQPQHF.